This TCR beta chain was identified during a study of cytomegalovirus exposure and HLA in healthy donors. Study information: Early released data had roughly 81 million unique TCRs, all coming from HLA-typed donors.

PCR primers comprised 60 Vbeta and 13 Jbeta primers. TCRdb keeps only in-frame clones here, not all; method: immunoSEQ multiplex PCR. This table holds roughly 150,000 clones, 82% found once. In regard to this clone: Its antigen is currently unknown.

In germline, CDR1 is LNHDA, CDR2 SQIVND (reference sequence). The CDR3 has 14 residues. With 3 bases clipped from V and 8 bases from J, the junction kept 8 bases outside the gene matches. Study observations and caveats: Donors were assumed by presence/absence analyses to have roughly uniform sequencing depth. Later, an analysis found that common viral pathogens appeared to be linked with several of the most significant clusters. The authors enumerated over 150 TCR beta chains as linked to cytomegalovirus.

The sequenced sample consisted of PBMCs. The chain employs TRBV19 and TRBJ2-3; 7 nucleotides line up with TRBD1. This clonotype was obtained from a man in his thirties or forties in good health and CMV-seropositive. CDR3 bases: TGTGCCAGTAGTATCTACAGGGGAGAGGCTACGCAGTATTTT. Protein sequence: CASSIYRGEATQYF. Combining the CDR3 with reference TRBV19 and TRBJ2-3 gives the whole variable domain DGGITQSPKYLFRKEGQNVTLSCEQNLNHDAMYWYRQDPGQGLRLIYYSQIVNDFQKGDIAEGYSVSREKKESFPLTVTSAQKNPTAFYLCASSIYRGEATQYFGPGTRLTVL.